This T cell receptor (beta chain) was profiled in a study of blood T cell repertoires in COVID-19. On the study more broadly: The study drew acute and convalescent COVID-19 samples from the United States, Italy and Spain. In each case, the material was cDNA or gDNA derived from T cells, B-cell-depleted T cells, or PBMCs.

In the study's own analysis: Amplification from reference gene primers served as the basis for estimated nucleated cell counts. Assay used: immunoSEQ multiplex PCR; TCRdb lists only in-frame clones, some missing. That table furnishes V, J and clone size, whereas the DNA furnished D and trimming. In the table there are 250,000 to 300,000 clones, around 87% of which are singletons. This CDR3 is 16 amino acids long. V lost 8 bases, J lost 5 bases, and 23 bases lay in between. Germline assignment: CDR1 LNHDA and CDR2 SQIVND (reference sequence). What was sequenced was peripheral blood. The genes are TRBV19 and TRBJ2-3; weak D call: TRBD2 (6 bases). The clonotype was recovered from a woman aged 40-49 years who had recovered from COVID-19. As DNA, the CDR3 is TGTGCCAGTTCGGGGGTGCGTATCGGGGGTGAAGATACGCAGTATTTT. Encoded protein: CASSGVRIGGEDTQYF.